These 18 T cell receptor beta chains were all obtained from the same sample, sequenced in a study of Graves' ophthalmopathy and Graves' hyperthyroidism. Amplifying from RNA transcripts, the study obtained TCR beta CDR3 regions. HTBI primers were employed in first-round RT-PCR, then a second-round multiplex PCR followed. TCRdb passed the multiplex PCR reads through MiXCR, listing each CDR3 protein once. Counted here are 450,000 to 600,000 distinct CDR3 sequences, approximately 37% occurring once; the ten biggest clones make up about 4.1%. Input material: peripheral blood or thyroid tissue (not recorded which). The source is an adult man with Graves' hyperthyroidism.

This chain joins TRBV20-1 and TRBJ2-3; 13 bases are shared with TRBD2. From germline, CDR1 is DFQATT and CDR2 SNEGSKA (reference sequence). V was pared by 0 bases and J by 6 bases, with 3 bases of the junction left unmatched. This CDR3 comprises 15 residues. The CDR3 coding sequence is TGCAGTGCTAGAGATGAGACTAGCGGGAGGGATACGCAGTATTTT. The encoded protein is CSARDETSGRDTQYF.

This clonotype was recorded at least ten times. The rearrangement uses TRBV6-1 and TRBJ2-7, with no clear D. V was shortened by 7 bases and J by 5 bases, with 3 bases between the two germline ends. This CDR3 spans 9 amino acids. Per the germline V gene, CDR1 is MNHNS and CDR2 is SASEGT. The CDR3 DNA reads as TGTGCCAGCAACGACGAGCAGTACTTC. This codes for CASNDEQYF.

The gene calls are TRBV5-1 and TRBJ1-5, with D hard to call. V lost 6 bases, J lost 0 bases, and 13 bases lay in between. Germline values: CDR1 SGHRS, CDR2 YFSETQ. The CDR3 has 15 amino acids. The CDR3 DNA sequence: TGCGCCAGCAAACTAGAATTTAGTAGCAATCAGCCCCAGCATTTT. Encoded protein: CASKLEFSSNQPQHF. The full variable domain, its missing parts supplied by reference TRBV5-1 and TRBJ1-5, is KAGVTQTPRYLIKTRGQQVTLSCSPISGHRSVSWYQQTPGQGLQFLFEYFSETQRNKGNFPGRFSGRQFSNSRSEMNVSTLELGDSALYLCASKLEFSSNQPQHFGDGTRLSIL.

The rearrangement uses TRBV5-1 and TRBJ1-5; D remains unclear. This CDR3 spans 13 amino acids. CDR1 is SGHRS, CDR2 YFSETQ, per germline. Trimming shortened V by 2 bases and J by 4 bases, and 7 bases separated the two germline ends. The CDR3, as DNA: TGCGCCAGCAGCTTCGGGGTTAATCAGCCCCAGCATTTT. Translation gives CASSFGVNQPQHF.

CDR3 region: CASSGGMGQTF. The DNA of the CDR3 is TGTGCCAGTAGTGGGGGCATGGGACAGACTTTC. The genes are TRBV19 and TRBJ2-6, with D tentatively TRBD1 (6 bases). V shed 5 bases and J shed 18 bases, with 14 bases lying between them. This CDR3 spans 11 amino acids. The germline gives CDR1 LNHDA, CDR2 SQIVND (reference sequence).

This clonotype was detected only a few times. V and J are TRBV19 and TRBJ2-2; 8 bases are a match to TRBD2. The trim removed 7 bases at V and 4 bases at J, leaving 11 bases unmatched. The germline gives CDR1 LNHDA, CDR2 SQIVND (reference sequence). The CDR3 contains 16 residues. The CDR3 reads CASNTLSGIGTGELFF. DNA for the CDR3: TGTGCCAGTAATACCCTTAGCGGGATTGGCACCGGGGAGCTGTTTTTT.

This clonotype was counted many times. The chain recombines TRBV15 with TRBJ1-6; no clear D gene. Per the germline V gene, CDR1 is LNHNV and CDR2 is YYDKDF (reference sequence). The ends were cut back, 0 bases at V and 10 bases at J, with 4 bases in the middle. This CDR3 spans 12 amino acids. The CDR3 region is CATSRDSSPLHF. CDR3 bases: TGTGCCACCAGCAGAGATAGCTCACCCCTCCACTTT. Looking up the rest from reference TRBV15 and TRBJ1-6 gives the full variable domain: DAMVIQNPRYQVTQFGKPVTLSCSQTLNHNVMYWYQQKSSQAPKLLFHYYDKDFNNEADTPDNFQSRRPNTSFCFLDIRSPGLGDTAMYLCATSRDSSPLHFGNGTRLTVT.

This clonotype was recorded many times. The chain employs TRBV2 and TRBJ1-2; possibly TRBD1 for D (5 bases). This CDR3 is built from 13 residues. Trimming stripped 3 bases from V and 4 bases from J, with 9 bases between. Germline CDR1 is SNHLY and CDR2 is FYNNEI. CDR3 loop: CASSEGRGYGYTF. The CDR3 nucleotides read TGTGCCAGCAGTGAGGGACGCGGCTATGGCTACACCTTC. Using reference TRBV2 and TRBJ1-2 for the parts outside the CDR3, the full variable domain is EPEVTQTPSHQVTQMGQEVILRCVPISNHLYFYWYRQILGQKVEFLVSFYNNEISEKSEIFDDQFSVERPDGSNFTLKIRSTKLEDSAMYFCASSEGRGYGYTFGSGTRLTVV.

The chain recombines TRBV29-1 with TRBJ1-5, with a tentative D call TRBD1 (6 bases). CDR3 length: 10 residues. From germline, CDR1 is SQVTM and CDR2 ANQGSEA. Trimming cost V 7 bases and J 12 bases, with 13 bases left between them. The CDR3 DNA reads as TGCAGCGCCCCCAGGACAGACCAGCATTTT. Residues: CSAPRTDQHF.

The gene calls are TRBV24-1 and TRBJ2-5; 9 nucleotides agree with TRBD2. Germline loops: CDR1 KGHDR, CDR2 SFDVKD. The CDR3 totals 13 residues. J lost 9 bases, V lost 1 base, and 2 bases had no gene match. CDR3 sequence: CATSDFGGRAQYF. The CDR3 DNA follows: TGTGCCACCAGTGATTTCGGCGGGAGGGCCCAGTACTTC.

This clonotype has more than one count but fewer than ten. The junction and the germline gene differ at one end; a read error may be behind it. CDR3 protein: CASSAGATNEKLFF. For the CDR3, the DNA is TGTGCTAGCAGTGCCGGAGCAACTAATGAAAAACTGTTTTTT. V is TRBV6-6 and J is TRBJ1-4; D not certain. The germline V gene encodes CDR1 MNHNY and CDR2 SVGAGI (reference sequence). This CDR3 spans 14 amino acids.

About this clonotype itself: A read error may be the cause here, since a much bigger clone is one base away. CDR3 sequence: CAGSYSKGTQYF. The CDR3 DNA sequence: TGTGCCGGCAGTTACTCGAAGGGGACCCAGTACTTC. The chain carries TRBV6-5 and TRBJ2-5; D call uncertain. Germline V gene sequence: CDR1 MNHEY, CDR2 SVGAGI. The CDR3 has 12 residues.

This chain uses TRBV2 with TRBJ2-1; a weak D match, TRBD1 (6 bases). Germline CDR1 reads SNHLY; CDR2 reads FYNNEI. Between the trimmed V and J ends, which lost 5 bases and 7 bases, there was a span of 15 bases. The CDR3 length is 14 residues. The CDR3 is CASSRVLRGNEQFF. CDR3 nucleotides: TGTGCCAGCAGTCGGGTCTTAAGGGGGAATGAGCAGTTCTTC.

This clonotype was counted at least ten times. The V and J genes are TRBV19 and TRBJ2-7; 11 bases align to TRBD2. This CDR3 has 13 residues. The germline CDR1 and CDR2 sequences are LNHDA and SQIVND (reference sequence). The junction had 3 bases not matched to a gene; V was cut back by 6 bases and J by 5 bases. DNA for the CDR3: TGTGCCAGTAGCCCGACTAGCGGGGACGAGCAGTACTTC. This sequence encodes CASSPTSGDEQYF.

This clonotype was seen at least ten times. V and J are TRBV28 and TRBJ1-2, with TRBD1 matching 7 bases. Looked up from germline, CDR1 is MDHEN and CDR2 is SYDVKM. This CDR3 is built from 12 residues. Trimming at V came to 7 bases and at J to 6 bases, leaving 5 bases not matched to a gene. DNA for the CDR3: TGTGCCAGCACCGTCGACAGGGATGGCTACACCTTC. Its translation is CASTVDRDGYTF.

As for this clonotype: One base away lies a much larger clone, so this may be a sequencing read error. J is TRBJ2-7 and V is TRBV7-4; 7 nucleotides agree with TRBD2. The CDR3 sequence is 13 residues long. Germline V gene sequence: CDR1 SGHVT, CDR2 SQSDAQ. CDR3 residues: CASSQVASGEQYF. CDR3 bases: TGCGCCAGCAGCCAAGTAGCTAGCGGCGAGCAGTACTTC.

The genes are TRBV20-1 and TRBJ2-5; TRBD2 is a possible D gene (6 bases). The CDR3 sequence is 12 residues long. V lost 3 bases to trimming and J lost 5 bases, with 10 bases between them. Germline CDR1 is DFQATT and CDR2 is SNEGSKA (reference sequence). The CDR3 region is CSASGSSETQYF. CDR3 DNA: TGCAGTGCTAGCGGGAGTTCCGAGACCCAGTACTTC.

Regarding this clonotype: This clone may be a read error of a much larger clone one base away. The chain has TRBV6-5 and TRBJ1-5; D may be TRBD1 (6 bases). Germline values: CDR1 MNHEY, CDR2 SVGAGI. This CDR3 comprises 15 residues. The CDR3 is CASSDGGRIGQPQRF. The CDR3 coding sequence is TGTGCCAGCAGTGACGGGGGGCGCATTGGTCAGCCCCAGCGTTTT.